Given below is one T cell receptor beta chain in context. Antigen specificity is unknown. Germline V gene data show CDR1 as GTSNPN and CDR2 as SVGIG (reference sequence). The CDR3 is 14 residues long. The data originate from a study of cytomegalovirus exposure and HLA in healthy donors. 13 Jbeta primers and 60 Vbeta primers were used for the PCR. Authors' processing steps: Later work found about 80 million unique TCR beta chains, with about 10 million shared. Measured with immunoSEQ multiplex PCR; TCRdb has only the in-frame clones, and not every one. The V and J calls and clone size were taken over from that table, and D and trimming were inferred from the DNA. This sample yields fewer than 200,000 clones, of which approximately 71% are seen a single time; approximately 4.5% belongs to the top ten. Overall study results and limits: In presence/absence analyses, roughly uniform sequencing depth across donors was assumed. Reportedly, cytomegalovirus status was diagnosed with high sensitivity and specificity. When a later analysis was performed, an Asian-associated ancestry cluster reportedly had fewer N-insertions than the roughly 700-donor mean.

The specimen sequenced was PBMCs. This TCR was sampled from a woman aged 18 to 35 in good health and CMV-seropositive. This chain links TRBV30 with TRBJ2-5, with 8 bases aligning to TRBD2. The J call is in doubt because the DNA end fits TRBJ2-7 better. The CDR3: CAWTKGLDLYEQYF. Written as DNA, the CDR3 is TGTGCCTGGACAAAGGGACTAGATCTCTACGAGCAGTACTTC.